This T cell receptor (beta chain) was found in a study of T cells after yellow fever vaccination. TCRdb reprocessed the 5' RACE reads with MiXCR, giving one entry per CDR3 protein. The table shows roughly 170,000 distinct CDR3 sequences, with about a tenth occurring only once. The CDR3 contains 13 residues. In germline, CDR1 is MNHNY, CDR2 SVGAGI (reference sequence). The V and J ends lost 1 base and 5 bases respectively, with 8 bases between them. The sequence was collected from a man in his late teens or twenties who received the YFV17D yellow fever vaccine. The material sequenced was CD8+ T cells sorted from PBMCs, taken 45 days after the yellow fever booster vaccination. The V call is TRBV6-6, the J call TRBJ1-1; D is unclear. CDR3 protein: CASSYLERTEAFF. Here the CDR3 DNA reads TGTGCCAGCAGTTACTTAGAGAGGACTGAAGCTTTCTTT.